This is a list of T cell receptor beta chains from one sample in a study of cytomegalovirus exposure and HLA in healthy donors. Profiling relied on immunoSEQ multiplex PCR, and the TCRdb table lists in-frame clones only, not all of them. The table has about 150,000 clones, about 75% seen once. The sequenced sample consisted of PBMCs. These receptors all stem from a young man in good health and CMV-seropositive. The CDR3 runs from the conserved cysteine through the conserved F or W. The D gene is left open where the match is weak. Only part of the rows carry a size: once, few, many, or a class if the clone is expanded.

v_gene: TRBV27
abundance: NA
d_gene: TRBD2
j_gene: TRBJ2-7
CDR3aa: CASSLGTSGRGEQYF
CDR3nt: TGTGCCAGCTCCCTCGGGACTAGCGGGAGGGGAGAGCAGTACTTC

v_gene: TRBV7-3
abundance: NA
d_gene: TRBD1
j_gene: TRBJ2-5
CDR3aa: CASSTGQEETQYF
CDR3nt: TGTGCCAGCAGCACCGGACAGGAAGAGACCCAGTACTTC

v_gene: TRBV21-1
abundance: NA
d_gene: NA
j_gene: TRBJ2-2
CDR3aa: CASSSAKMGREKAGELFF
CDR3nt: TGTGCCAGCAGCAGCGCAAAAATGGGGCGGGAGAAGGCCGGGGAGCTGTTTTTT

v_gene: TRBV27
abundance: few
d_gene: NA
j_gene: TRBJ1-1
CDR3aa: CASSSLGAGNTEAFF
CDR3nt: TGTGCCAGCAGTTCTTTAGGGGCCGGGAACACTGAAGCTTTCTTT

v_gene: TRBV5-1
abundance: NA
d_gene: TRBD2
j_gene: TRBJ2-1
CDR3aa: CASSLRTSGTTYNEQFF
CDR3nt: TGCGCCAGCAGCCTAAGGACTAGCGGCACGACCTACAATGAGCAGTTCTTC

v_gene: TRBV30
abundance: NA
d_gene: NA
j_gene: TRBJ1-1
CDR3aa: CAWSGGRTEAFF
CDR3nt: TGTGCCTGGAGCGGGGGGCGGACTGAAGCTTTCTTT

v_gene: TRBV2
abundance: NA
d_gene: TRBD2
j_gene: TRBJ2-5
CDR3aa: CASSESRTSGIGSEGETQYF
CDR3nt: TGTGCCAGCAGTGAATCCCGGACTAGCGGGATCGGGAGTGAGGGTGAGACCCAGTACTTC

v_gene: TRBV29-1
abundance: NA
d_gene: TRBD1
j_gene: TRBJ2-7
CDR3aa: CSVAPGQDPYEQYF
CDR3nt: TGCAGCGTTGCCCCGGGACAGGACCCCTACGAGCAGTACTTC

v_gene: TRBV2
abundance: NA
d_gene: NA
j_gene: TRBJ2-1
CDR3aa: CASSRGLYNEQFF
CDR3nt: TGTGCCAGCAGCAGGGGCCTGTACAATGAGCAGTTCTTC

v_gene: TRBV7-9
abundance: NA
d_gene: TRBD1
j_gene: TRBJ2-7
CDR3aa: CASCRDRGTQYF
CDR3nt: TGTGCCAGCTGCCGGGACAGGGGTACGCAGTACTTC

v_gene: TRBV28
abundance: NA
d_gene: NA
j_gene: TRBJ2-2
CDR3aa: CASSFLSSTGELFF
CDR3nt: TGTGCCAGCAGTTTTTTAAGCTCCACCGGGGAGCTGTTTTTT

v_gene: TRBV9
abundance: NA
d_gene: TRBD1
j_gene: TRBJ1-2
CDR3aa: CASSVVDRGHGYTF
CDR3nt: TGTGCCAGCAGCGTAGTGGACAGGGGCCATGGCTACACCTTC